This T cell receptor beta chain was found in a study of shared clonotypes between healthy human individuals. Trimming shortened V by 4 bases and J by 1 base, and 11 bases separated the two germline ends. The CDR3 length is 15 residues. Germline values: CDR1 SNHLY, CDR2 FYNNEI. Repertoires were generated with immunoSEQ multiplex PCR, while TCRdb's copy carries only in-frame clones and drops some. Here the sample spans about 1.1 million clones, 60% to 80% being singletons. A remark on this clone: Other DNA variants within this sample encode the same CDR3.

The receptor comes from a man aged 18-30 years in good health. Some clones in this sample may be carry-over from other donors' samples. This chain uses TRBV2 with TRBJ2-4, with D possibly TRBD2 on 6 matching bases. Sequenced material: memory CD4+ T cells from PBMCs. Sample subset: CD45RA-negative fraction. CDR3 region: CASSVASGAKNIQYF. CDR3 sequence (DNA): TGTGCCAGCAGTGTCGCGAGCGGGGCCAAAAACATTCAGTACTTC.